This T cell receptor beta chain is drawn from a study of OX40 agonist ivuxolimab in advanced cancers. Whole-study results and caveats: Some nonresponders likewise displayed low normalized T-cell clonal expansion. In CD8+ T cells, expanded clones were on average more numerous than in CD4+.

This clone occurred once. Antigen specificity is unknown. The germline V gene has CDR1 MNHNS and CDR2 SASEGT. V was pared by 7 bases and J by 0 bases, with 3 bases of the junction left unmatched. This CDR3 contains 14 residues. Using immunoSEQ multiplex PCR, the repertoire was profiled, and TCRdb retains in-frame clones only, with some absent. The sample consists of 60,000 to 75,000 clones, about four fifths of them appearing once. This clonotype was obtained from an adult with an advanced solid tumor such as melanoma, head and neck, liver or kidney cancer. Sequenced material: CD4+ or CD8+ T cells sorted from blood, taken in a trial of the OX40 agonist ivuxolimab. This chain connects TRBV6-1 to TRBJ1-1; 9 nucleotides agree with TRBD1. CDR3 nucleotides: TGTGCCAGCACGCGGGACAGGGTGAACACTGAAGCTTTCTTT. This codes for CASTRDRVNTEAFF.